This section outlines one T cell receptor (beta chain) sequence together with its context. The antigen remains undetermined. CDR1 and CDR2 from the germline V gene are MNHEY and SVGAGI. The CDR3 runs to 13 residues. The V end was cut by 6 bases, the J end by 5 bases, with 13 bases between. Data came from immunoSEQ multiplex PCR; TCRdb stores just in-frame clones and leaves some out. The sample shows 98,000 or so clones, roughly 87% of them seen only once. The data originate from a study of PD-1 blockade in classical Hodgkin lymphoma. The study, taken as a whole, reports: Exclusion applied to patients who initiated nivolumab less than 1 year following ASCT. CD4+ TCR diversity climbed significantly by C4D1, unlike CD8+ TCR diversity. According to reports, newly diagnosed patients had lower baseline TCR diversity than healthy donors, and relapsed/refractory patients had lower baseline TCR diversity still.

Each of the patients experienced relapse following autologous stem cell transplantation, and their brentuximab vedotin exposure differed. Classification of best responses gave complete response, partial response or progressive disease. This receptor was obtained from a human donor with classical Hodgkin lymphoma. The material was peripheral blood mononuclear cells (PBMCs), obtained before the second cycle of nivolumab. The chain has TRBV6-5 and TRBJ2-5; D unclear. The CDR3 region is CASRLLAIETQYF. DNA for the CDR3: TGTGCCAGCAGACTCTTAGCTATTGAGACCCAGTACTTC.